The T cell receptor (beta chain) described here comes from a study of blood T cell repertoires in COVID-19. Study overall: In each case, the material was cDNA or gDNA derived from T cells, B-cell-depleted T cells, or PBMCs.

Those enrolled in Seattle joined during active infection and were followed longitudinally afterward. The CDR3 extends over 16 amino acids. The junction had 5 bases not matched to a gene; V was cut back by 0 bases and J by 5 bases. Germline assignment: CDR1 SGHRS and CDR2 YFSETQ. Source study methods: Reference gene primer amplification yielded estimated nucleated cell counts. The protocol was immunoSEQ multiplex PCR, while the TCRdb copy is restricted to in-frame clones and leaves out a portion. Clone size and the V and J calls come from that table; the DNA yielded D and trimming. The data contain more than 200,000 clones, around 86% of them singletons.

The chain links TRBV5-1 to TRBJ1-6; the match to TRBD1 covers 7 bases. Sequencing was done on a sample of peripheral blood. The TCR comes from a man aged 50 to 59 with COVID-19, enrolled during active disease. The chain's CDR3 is CASSLVAQGDNSPLHF. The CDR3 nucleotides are TGCGCCAGCAGCTTGGTAGCCCAGGGGGATAATTCACCCCTCCACTTT.